Each of the 30 T cell receptor beta chains below was sequenced from the same sample in a study of blood T cell repertoires in COVID-19. Clones were sequenced by immunoSEQ multiplex PCR, and TCRdb holds only the in-frame ones, with some missing. The sample records 35,000 or so clones, around 84% being singletons. Sequencing input: peripheral blood. These TCRs come from a man between 65 and 85 years old with acute or convalescent COVID-19.

The V call is TRBV5-4, the J call TRBJ1-3; TRBD1 might be the D (6 bases). Trimming took off 0 bases at V and 2 bases at J, with 9 bases between the two ends. The CDR3 sequence is 15 residues long. Germline-derived CDR1 and CDR2 are SGHNT and YYREEE (reference sequence). CDR3 nucleotides: TGTGCCAGCAGCTTGGAACAGGGTGCTGGAAACACCATATATTTT. It is translated as CASSLEQGAGNTIYF.

The CDR3 DNA is TGTGCCAGCAGCTCCACCACAGGGGATGGCTACACCTTC. It codes for CASSSTTGDGYTF. The J gene is TRBJ1-2, the V gene TRBV11-3; 7 positions agree with TRBD1. The CDR3 loop spans 13 amino acids. Per germline, CDR1 SGHNT and CDR2 YENEEA. Unmatched junction bases numbered 5, after V lost 4 bases and J lost 6 bases.

The chain is built from TRBV30 and TRBJ1-1; weak D call: TRBD1 (5 bases). The CDR3 is made up of 11 amino acids. The germline gives CDR1 GTSNPN, CDR2 SVGIG (reference sequence). Trimming took off 5 bases at V and 1 base at J, with 5 bases between the two ends. The CDR3 DNA sequence: TGTGCCTGGGGACAGAACACTGAAGCTTTCTTT. Its protein product is CAWGQNTEAFF.

The rearrangement links TRBV7-2 to TRBJ2-7, with no clear D. The germline V gene encodes CDR1 SGHTA and CDR2 FQGNSA. The length of the CDR3 is 14 residues. V shed 2 bases and J shed 0 bases, with 8 bases lying between them. The CDR3 sequence: CASSLYQNSYEQYF. The CDR3 DNA sequence: TGTGCCAGCAGCTTATATCAGAACTCCTACGAGCAGTACTTC.

The chain employs TRBV5-1 and TRBJ2-1; 14 bases line up with TRBD2. Germline V gene data show CDR1 as SGHRS and CDR2 as YFSETQ. The CDR3 length is 15 residues. Trimming removed 3 bases from V and 8 bases from J; junction bases left unmatched: 4. The CDR3 coding sequence is TGCGCCAGCAGCTGGGGACTAGCGGGAGCTGATGAGCAGTTCTTC. This translates into CASSWGLAGADEQFF.

The CDR3 is CASSSDAGTNNQPQHF. The CDR3 nucleotides are TGTGCCAGCAGCTCGGACGCCGGGACTAACAATCAGCCCCAGCATTTT. V gene TRBV7-8 combines with J gene TRBJ1-5, with D maybe TRBD1 (5 bases). With 4 bases removed from V and 3 bases from J, the gap between germline ends came to 16 bases. The germline CDR1 and CDR2 sequences are SGHVS and FQNEAQ. This CDR3 spans 16 amino acids.

The chain links TRBV18 to TRBJ1-1; tentative D call: TRBD1 (6 bases). With 3 bases removed from V and 4 bases from J, the gap between germline ends came to 6 bases. This CDR3 has 12 residues. CDR1 is KGHSH, CDR2 LQKENI, per germline. CDR3 sequence (DNA): TGTGCCAGCTCACCGGACAGCACTGAAGCTTTCTTT. Protein sequence: CASSPDSTEAFF.

V gene TRBV6-5 combines with J gene TRBJ1-1, with a tentative D call TRBD1 (6 bases). In germline, CDR1 is MNHEY, CDR2 SVGAGI. Trimming took off 5 bases at V and 5 bases at J, with 12 bases between the two ends. There are 13 residues in the CDR3. CDR3 DNA: TGTGCCAGCAGTAACAGGGTTGGAACTGAAGCTTTCTTT. This sequence encodes CASSNRVGTEAFF.

The chain employs TRBV28 and TRBJ1-5; D may be TRBD1 (6 bases). Germline V lookup: CDR1 MDHEN, CDR2 SYDVKM. Trimming left V 5 bases short and J 5 bases short, with 16 bases between. The CDR3 has 15 residues. CDR3 sequence reads: CASSGNRAGDQPQHF. CDR3 nucleotides: TGTGCCAGCAGTGGAAACAGGGCGGGGGATCAGCCCCAGCATTTT.

The CDR3 DNA follows: TGTGCCAGCAGTTTTTCCCCCCGGGGGGGAAATCAGCCCCAGCATTTT. Translating it yields CASSFSPRGGNQPQHF. The gene calls are TRBV6-5 and TRBJ1-5; D is perhaps TRBD1 (5 bases). Germline values: CDR1 MNHEY, CDR2 SVGAGI. V was pared by 4 bases and J by 4 bases, with 17 bases between. This CDR3 region has 16 residues.

The chain is built from TRBV7-2 and TRBJ1-2; a possible D gene is TRBD1 (5 bases). The CDR3 is 15 residues long. Trimming left V 1 base short and J 0 bases short, with 9 bases between. Germline CDR1 reads SGHTA; CDR2 reads FQGNSA. The CDR3 is CASSLVGGANYGYTF. As DNA, the CDR3 is TGTGCCAGCAGCTTAGTTGGGGGGGCTAACTATGGCTACACCTTC. The entire variable domain, with the rest obtained from reference TRBV7-2 and TRBJ1-2, is as follows: GAGVSQSPSNKVTEKGKDVELRCDPISGHTALYWYRQSLGQGLEFLIYFQGNSAPDKSGLPSDRFSAERTGGSVSTLTIQRTQQEDSAVYLCASSLVGGANYGYTFGSGTRLTVV.

The chain has TRBV18 and TRBJ1-5; TRBD1 aligns across 9 bases. V was clipped by 5 bases and J by 5 bases; unmatched bases: 4. Germline V gene sequence: CDR1 KGHSH, CDR2 LQKENI. This CDR3 has 14 residues. DNA for the CDR3: TGTGCCAGCTCAGATGGGACAGGGCATCAGCCCCAGCATTTT. Translated, it gives CASSDGTGHQPQHF.

The chain uses TRBV5-6 and TRBJ2-2; D possibly corresponds to TRBD2 (6 bases). Germline V gene data show CDR1 as SGHDT and CDR2 as YYEEEE. The length of the CDR3 is 16 residues. Trimming took off 3 bases at V and 3 bases at J, with 15 bases between the two ends. The CDR3 bases are TGTGCCAGCAGCTATTGGGGGGAGACGGACACCGGGGAGCTGTTTTTT. It codes for CASSYWGETDTGELFF.

The rearrangement joins TRBV28 to TRBJ2-1, with 9 positions matching TRBD2. V dropped 4 bases and J dropped 7; count of bases not matched to a gene: 8. CDR1 MDHEN and CDR2 SYDVKM come from the germline V gene. The CDR3 covers 15 residues. CDR3 region: CASSSAGGPRNEQFF. The CDR3 DNA follows: TGTGCCAGCAGTTCGGCGGGAGGGCCTCGGAATGAGCAGTTCTTC.

The chain employs TRBV6-4 and TRBJ1-2; unclear D gene. V lost 1 base to trimming and J lost 8 bases, with 14 bases between them. This CDR3 comprises 14 residues. Per the germline V gene, CDR1 is MRHNA and CDR2 is SNTAGT. The CDR3 sequence: CASSDFGGGWGYTF. The DNA for the CDR3 is TGTGCCAGCAGTGACTTCGGTGGAGGGTGGGGCTACACCTTC.

The sample holds one count of this clone. The V gene is TRBV27, the J gene TRBJ2-2; D is possibly TRBD2 (5 bases). This CDR3 spans 17 amino acids. Germline CDR1 is MNHEY and CDR2 is SMNVEV (reference sequence). V was clipped by 5 bases and J by 0 bases, with 16 bases between them. The CDR3 sequence: CASSPLRTFANTGELFF. CDR3 DNA sequence: TGTGCCAGCAGTCCCCTACGGACTTTCGCGAACACCGGGGAGCTGTTTTTT.

This chain connects TRBV27 to TRBJ1-2; 9 bases map to TRBD1. V shed 3 bases, J shed 1 base, and the junction held 6 bases outside the gene matches. Germline V gives CDR1 MNHEY, CDR2 SMNVEV (reference sequence). This CDR3 comprises 16 residues. The CDR3 region has the DNA TGTGCCAGCAGTTTGGGACAGGGTCTGGGTAACTATGGCTACACCTTC. This translates into CASSLGQGLGNYGYTF.

This chain uses TRBV6-5 with TRBJ1-4, with D uncertain. Per the germline V gene, CDR1 is MNHEY and CDR2 is SVGAGI. The CDR3 sequence is 14 residues long. Deletions cut 0 bases from V and 11 bases from J, with 13 bases between. The CDR3 protein is CASSYSNNRRKLFF. DNA of the CDR3: TGTGCCAGCAGTTACTCGAATAATCGGAGGAAACTGTTTTTT.

The V call is TRBV7-8, the J call TRBJ2-2; 12 nucleotides match TRBD1. This CDR3 has 15 residues. V shed 8 bases and J 7 bases; nucleotides not matched to a gene: 8. Germline V lookup: CDR1 SGHVS, CDR2 FQNEAQ. In DNA, the CDR3 is TGTGCCAGCCCAGGGACAGGGGGCCTCGGCGGGGAGCTGTTTTTT. It specifies CASPGTGGLGGELFF.

This chain joins TRBV19 and TRBJ1-3, with 9 positions matching TRBD1. The CDR3 sequence is 14 residues long. The germline V gene encodes CDR1 LNHDA and CDR2 SQIVND (reference sequence). Unmatched junction bases numbered 4, after V lost 6 bases and J lost 4 bases. The CDR3 DNA sequence: TGTGCCAGTAGCCGGACAGGGGAAGGAAACACCATATATTTT. Translated: CASSRTGEGNTIYF.

The CDR3 region is CASSLNRNTEAFF. CDR3 DNA sequence: TGTGCCAGCAGCTTAAATCGGAACACTGAAGCTTTCTTT. This chain uses TRBV7-2 with TRBJ1-1; D not resolved. This CDR3 is 13 amino acids long. The germline V gene has CDR1 SGHTA and CDR2 FQGNSA. Trimming left V 2 bases short and J 1 base short, with 5 bases between. Full variable domain (remainder filled in from reference TRBV7-2 and TRBJ1-1): GAGVSQSPSNKVTEKGKDVELRCDPISGHTALYWYRQSLGQGLEFLIYFQGNSAPDKSGLPSDRFSAERTGGSVSTLTIQRTQQEDSAVYLCASSLNRNTEAFFGQGTRLTVV.

In its sample, this clone was seen a few times. The rearrangement joins TRBV5-4 to TRBJ1-2; 7 nucleotides line up with TRBD1. This CDR3 comprises 12 residues. J was trimmed by 6 bases and V by 5 bases; bases with no gene match: 4. Germline lookup yields CDR1 SGHNT and CDR2 YYREEE (reference sequence). The chain's CDR3 is CASSFTGDGYTF. CDR3 in DNA: TGTGCCAGCAGTTTTACAGGGGATGGCTACACCTTC.

The gene calls are TRBV6-2 or TRBV6-3 and TRBJ2-7; D is unresolved. The germline V and J ends were trimmed by 2 bases and 2 bases, with 7 bases remaining between them. The germline CDR1 and CDR2 sequences are MNHEY and SVGEGT. This CDR3 is built from 13 residues. In nucleotides, the CDR3 is TGTGCCAGCAGTTACCCACTCACCTACGAGCAGTACTTC. The encoded protein is CASSYPLTYEQYF.

This rearrangement joins TRBV6-4 to TRBJ2-7; the match to TRBD1 covers 8 bases. The CDR3 totals 16 residues. The ends lost 4 bases at V and 3 bases at J; junction bases unmatched: 11. CDR1 is MRHNA, CDR2 SNTAGT, per germline. CDR3 protein: CASSVRTTGANYEQYF. CDR3 sequence (DNA): TGTGCCAGCAGTGTAAGGACGACAGGGGCCAACTACGAGCAGTACTTC.

The V and J genes are TRBV2 and TRBJ2-2, with 7 nucleotides matching TRBD2. V was clipped by 4 bases and J by 6 bases; unmatched bases: 5. The CDR3 totals 14 residues. The V gene's germline CDR1 is SNHLY and CDR2 FYNNEI. This chain's CDR3 is CASSVQGRAGELFF. CDR3 nucleotide sequence: TGTGCCAGCAGTGTACAAGGGAGGGCCGGGGAGCTGTTTTTT.

The rearrangement uses TRBV2 and TRBJ2-5; possibly TRBD2 for D (6 bases). The CDR3 runs to 16 residues. The V and J ends lost 0 bases and 2 bases respectively, with 13 bases between them. The germline CDR1 and CDR2 sequences are SNHLY and FYNNEI. CDR3 DNA: TGTGCCAGCAGTGAAGCCCCGACTAGAGGGCAAGAGACCCAGTACTTC. Amino acids: CASSEAPTRGQETQYF.

This rearrangement joins TRBV3-1 (or the pseudogene TRBV3-2) to TRBJ2-2, with 8 bases fitting TRBD2. Germline V lookup: CDR1 LGHDT, CDR2 YNNKEL (reference sequence). The CDR3 loop spans 16 amino acids. V shed 1 base and J 6 bases; nucleotides not matched to a gene: 7. This chain's CDR3 is CASSQGTSTGSGELFF. The DNA for the CDR3 is TGTGCCAGCAGCCAAGGGACTAGCACTGGGTCCGGGGAGCTGTTTTTT.

This clone turned up a few times. CDR3 DNA: TGTGCCAGTAGTATCCAGGGGGTCTCCGGTCAGAAACTGTTTTTT. The encoded protein is CASSIQGVSGQKLFF. The V gene is TRBV19, the J gene TRBJ1-4; 7 bases are a match to TRBD1. J lost 11 bases, V lost 3 bases, and 12 bases had no gene match. The germline CDR1 and CDR2 sequences are LNHDA and SQIVND (reference sequence). This CDR3 is 15 amino acids long.

The chain joins TRBV18 to TRBJ1-4, with 8 bases fitting TRBD1. The V gene end was trimmed by 3 bases and the J gene end by 11 bases; junction bases not matched to a gene: 5. The CDR3 is 13 amino acids. Germline loops: CDR1 KGHSH, CDR2 LQKENI. CDR3 loop: CASSPDRGGKLFF. CDR3 DNA sequence: TGTGCCAGCTCACCCGACAGGGGAGGTAAACTGTTTTTT.

The CDR3 is CSARRGGNTEAFF. CDR3 nucleotide sequence: TGCAGCGCTAGACGGGGGGGGAACACTGAAGCTTTCTTT. The chain links TRBV29-1 to TRBJ1-1, with a tentative D call TRBD1 (5 bases). The CDR3 runs to 13 residues. V gave up 7 bases and J gave up 1 base, with 13 bases separating them. Germline-derived CDR1 and CDR2 are SQVTM and ANQGSEA.